A single sample gave rise to the 8 T cell receptor beta chains below, sequenced in a study of T cell responses to AZD1222 COVID-19 vaccine. Using immunoSEQ multiplex PCR, the repertoire was profiled, and TCRdb retains in-frame clones only, with some absent. The table lists more than 100,000 clones, approximately 86% of them singletons. Sequencing used peripheral blood, obtained on day 0 of AZD1222 vaccination. The source is an adult in good health.

The rearrangement uses TRBV29-1 and TRBJ2-7, with 11 bases that match TRBD2. V shed 2 bases and J 6 bases; nucleotides not matched to a gene: 3. Germline CDR1 SQVTM, CDR2 ANQGSEA. CDR3 size: 13 residues. The CDR3 DNA follows: TGCAGCGTTGAATCTAGCGGGAGGCCCGAGCAGTACTTC. It encodes CSVESSGRPEQYF.

The V gene is TRBV5-4, the J gene TRBJ1-1; 7 nucleotides agree with TRBD1. This CDR3 spans 15 amino acids. V shed 4 bases and J 6 bases; nucleotides not matched to a gene: 12. Germline lookup yields CDR1 SGHNT and CDR2 YYREEE (reference sequence). CDR3 nucleotide sequence: TGTGCCAGCAGCCACCTGTGGCAGGGGGATGCTGAAGCTTTCTTT. Its translation: CASSHLWQGDAEAFF.

V is TRBV10-3 and J is TRBJ1-3; 9 bases match TRBD1. Germline V gene sequence: CDR1 ENHRY, CDR2 SYGVKD. After removal of 6 bases from V and 0 bases from J, the junction contained 0 bases not matched to a gene. The CDR3 extends over 14 amino acids. The CDR3 is CAIRGQGSGNTIYF. CDR3 DNA: TGTGCCATCAGGGGACAGGGCTCTGGAAACACCATATATTTT.

The V gene is TRBV5-5, the J gene TRBJ2-7, with TRBD2 as a possible D gene (6 bases). CDR1 is SGHKS, CDR2 YYEKEE, per germline (reference sequence). Trimming pared 5 bases from V and 0 bases from J, leaving 24 bases between. The CDR3 covers 18 residues. The CDR3 region has the DNA TGTGCCAGCAGGGGGGGATCCGGAAGGTTGGCGAGCTCCTACGAGCAGTACTTC. It specifies CASRGGSGRLASSYEQYF.

The chain employs TRBV7-2 and TRBJ2-7; D might be TRBD1 or TRBD2, each matching 5 bases. This CDR3 spans 14 amino acids. Trimming removed 1 base at V and 2 bases at J, with 9 bases between. Germline V lookup: CDR1 SGHTA, CDR2 FQGNSA. The CDR3 DNA reads TGTGCCAGCAGCTTAGGGGGACCCCCCTACGAGCAGTACTTC. This codes for CASSLGGPPYEQYF.

The chain has TRBV30 and TRBJ1-4, with D perhaps matching TRBD1 (5 bases). The CDR3 extends over 14 amino acids. Germline lookup yields CDR1 GTSNPN and CDR2 SVGIG (reference sequence). Trimming removed 3 bases from V and 0 bases from J, with 8 bases in between. The CDR3 nucleotides read TGTGCCTGGAGCGGGGGGGCAACTAATGAAAAACTGTTTTTT. The encoded protein is CAWSGGATNEKLFF.

This clone was recorded once. The V call is TRBV24-1, the J call TRBJ1-2; 10 nucleotides align to TRBD1. Germline V CDR1 and CDR2: KGHDR, SFDVKD. Trimming took 10 bases from V and 0 from J; bases not matched to a gene: 4. This CDR3 is 14 amino acids long. The CDR3 is CATDRGESNYGYTF. The CDR3, as DNA: TGTGCCACGGACAGGGGGGAGTCTAACTATGGCTACACCTTC.

The chain employs TRBV18 and TRBJ1-2; possible D gene TRBD1, 5 bases. The CDR3 totals 16 residues. V lost 3 bases, J lost 2 bases, and 16 bases lay in between. Germline V gives CDR1 KGHSH, CDR2 LQKENI. The CDR3 region is CASSPSGGALNYGYTF. In DNA, the CDR3 is TGTGCCAGCTCACCCTCCGGAGGGGCCCTCAACTATGGCTACACCTTC.